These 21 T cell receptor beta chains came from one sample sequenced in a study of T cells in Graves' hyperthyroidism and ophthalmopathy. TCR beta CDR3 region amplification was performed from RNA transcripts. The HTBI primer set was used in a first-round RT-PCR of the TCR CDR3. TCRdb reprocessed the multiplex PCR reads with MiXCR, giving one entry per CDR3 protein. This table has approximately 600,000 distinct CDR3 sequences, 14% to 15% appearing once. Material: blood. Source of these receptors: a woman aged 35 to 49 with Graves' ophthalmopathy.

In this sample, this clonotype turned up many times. The DNA of the CDR3 is TGCAGCGTTGAATTAGGCGGAGTGAACACCGGGGAGCTGTTTTTT. It translates to CSVELGGVNTGELFF. The rearrangement links TRBV29-1 to TRBJ2-2, with no clear D. V was cut by 2 bases and J by 1 base, with 11 bases left in between. The CDR3 loop spans 15 amino acids. From germline, CDR1 is SQVTM and CDR2 ANQGSEA.

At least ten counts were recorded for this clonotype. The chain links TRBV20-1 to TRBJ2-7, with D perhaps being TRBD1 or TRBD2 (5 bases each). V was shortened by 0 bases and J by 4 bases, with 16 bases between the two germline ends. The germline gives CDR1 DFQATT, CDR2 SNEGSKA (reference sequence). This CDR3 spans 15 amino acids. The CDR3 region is CSARDRSQGGYEQYF. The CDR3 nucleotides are TGCAGTGCTAGAGATCGGTCTCAGGGCGGGTACGAGCAGTACTTC.

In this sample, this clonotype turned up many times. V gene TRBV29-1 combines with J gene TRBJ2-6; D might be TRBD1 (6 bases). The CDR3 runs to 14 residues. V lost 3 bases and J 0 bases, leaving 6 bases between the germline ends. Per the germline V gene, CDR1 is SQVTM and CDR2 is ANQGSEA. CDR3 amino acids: CSVEGASGANVLTF. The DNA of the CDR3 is TGCAGCGTTGAGGGGGCCTCTGGGGCCAACGTCCTGACTTTC.

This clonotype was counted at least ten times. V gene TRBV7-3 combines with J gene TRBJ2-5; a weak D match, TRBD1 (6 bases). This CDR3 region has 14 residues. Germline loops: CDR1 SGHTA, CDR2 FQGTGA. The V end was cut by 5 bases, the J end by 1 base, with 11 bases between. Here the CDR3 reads CASSQGTAQETQYF. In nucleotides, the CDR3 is TGTGCCAGCAGCCAGGGGACGGCCCAAGAGACCCAGTACTTC.

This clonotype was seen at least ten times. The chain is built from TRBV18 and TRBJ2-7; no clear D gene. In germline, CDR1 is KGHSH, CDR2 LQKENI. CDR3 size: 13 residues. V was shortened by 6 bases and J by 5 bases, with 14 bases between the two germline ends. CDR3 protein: CASSLQGRDEQYF. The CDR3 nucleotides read TGTGCCAGCTCCCTTCAAGGCCGTGACGAGCAGTACTTC.

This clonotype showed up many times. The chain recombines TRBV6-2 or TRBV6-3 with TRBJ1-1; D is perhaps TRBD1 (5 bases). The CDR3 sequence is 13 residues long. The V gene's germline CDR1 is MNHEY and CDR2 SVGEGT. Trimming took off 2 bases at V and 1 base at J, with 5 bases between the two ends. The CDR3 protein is CASSYDRNTEAFF. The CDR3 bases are TGTGCCAGCAGTTACGACAGGAACACTGAAGCTTTCTTT.

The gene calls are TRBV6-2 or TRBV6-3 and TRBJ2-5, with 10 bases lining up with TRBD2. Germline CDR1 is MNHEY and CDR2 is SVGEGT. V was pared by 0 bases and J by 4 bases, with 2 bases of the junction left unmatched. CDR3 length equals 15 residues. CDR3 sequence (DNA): TGTGCCAGCAGTTACTCAATAGCGGGGGGAGAGACCCAGTACTTC. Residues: CASSYSIAGGETQYF.

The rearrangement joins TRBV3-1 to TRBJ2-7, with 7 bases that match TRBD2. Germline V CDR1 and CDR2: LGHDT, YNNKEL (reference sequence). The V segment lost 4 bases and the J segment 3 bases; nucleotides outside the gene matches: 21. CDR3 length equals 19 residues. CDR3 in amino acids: CASSRETSVGGNFVYEQYF. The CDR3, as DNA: TGTGCCAGCAGCCGAGAGACTTCGGTCGGGGGGAACTTCGTCTACGAGCAGTACTTC.

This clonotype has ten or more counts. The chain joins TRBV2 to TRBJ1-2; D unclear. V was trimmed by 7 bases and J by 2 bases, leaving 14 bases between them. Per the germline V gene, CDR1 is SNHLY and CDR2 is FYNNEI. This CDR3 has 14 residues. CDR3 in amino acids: CASTTGILNYGYTF. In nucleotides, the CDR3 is TGTGCCAGCACTACCGGGATTCTAAACTATGGCTACACCTTC.

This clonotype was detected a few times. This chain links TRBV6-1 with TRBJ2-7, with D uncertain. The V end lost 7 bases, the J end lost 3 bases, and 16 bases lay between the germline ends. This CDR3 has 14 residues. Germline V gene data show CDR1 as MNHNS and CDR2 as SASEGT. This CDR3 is CASTASHPFYEQYF. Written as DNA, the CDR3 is TGTGCCAGCACCGCAAGCCATCCTTTCTACGAGCAGTACTTC.

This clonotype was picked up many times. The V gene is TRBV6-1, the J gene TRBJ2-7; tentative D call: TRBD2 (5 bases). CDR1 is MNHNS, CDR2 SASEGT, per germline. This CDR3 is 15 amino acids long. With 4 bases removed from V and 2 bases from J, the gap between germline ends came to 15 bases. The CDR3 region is CASSGDLRVTYEQYF. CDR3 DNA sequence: TGTGCCAGCAGTGGAGACTTGAGGGTAACCTACGAGCAGTACTTC.

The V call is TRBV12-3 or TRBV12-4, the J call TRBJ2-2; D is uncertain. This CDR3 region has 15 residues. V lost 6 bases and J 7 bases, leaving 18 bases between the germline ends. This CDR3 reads CASSPSIDLRGELFF. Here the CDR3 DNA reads TGTGCCAGCAGCCCCTCTATAGACCTACGCGGGGAGCTGTTTTTT.

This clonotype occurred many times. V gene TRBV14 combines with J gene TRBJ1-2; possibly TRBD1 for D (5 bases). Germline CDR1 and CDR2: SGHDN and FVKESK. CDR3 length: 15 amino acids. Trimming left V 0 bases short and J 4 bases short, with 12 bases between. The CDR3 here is CASSQDMAGRYGYTF. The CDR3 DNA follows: TGTGCCAGCAGCCAAGATATGGCAGGGCGCTATGGCTACACCTTC. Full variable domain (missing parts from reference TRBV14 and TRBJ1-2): EAGVTQFPSHSVIEKGQTVTLRCDPISGHDNLYWYRRVMGKEIKFLLHFVKESKQDESGMPNNRFLAERTGGTYSTLKVQPAELEDSGVYFCASSQDMAGRYGYTFGSGTRLTVV.

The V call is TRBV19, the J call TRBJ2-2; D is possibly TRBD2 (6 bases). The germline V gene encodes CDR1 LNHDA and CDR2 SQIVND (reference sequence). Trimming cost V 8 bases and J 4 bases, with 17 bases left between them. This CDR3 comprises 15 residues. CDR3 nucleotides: TGTGCCAGTTTTTCGGGACTCAGTAGCACCGGGGAGCTGTTTTTT. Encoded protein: CASFSGLSSTGELFF.

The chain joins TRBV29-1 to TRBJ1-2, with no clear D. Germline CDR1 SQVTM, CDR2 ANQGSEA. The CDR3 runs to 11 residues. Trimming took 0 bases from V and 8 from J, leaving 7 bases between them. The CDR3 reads CSVEDLGGYTF. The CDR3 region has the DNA TGCAGCGTTGAAGATTTAGGAGGCTACACCTTC.

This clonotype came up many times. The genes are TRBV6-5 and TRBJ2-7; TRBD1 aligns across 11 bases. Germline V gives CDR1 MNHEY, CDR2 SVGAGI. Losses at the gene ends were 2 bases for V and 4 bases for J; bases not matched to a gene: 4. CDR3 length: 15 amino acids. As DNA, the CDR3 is TGTGCCAGCAGTTACGGACAGGGGGCAGGATACGAGCAGTACTTC. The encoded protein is CASSYGQGAGYEQYF.

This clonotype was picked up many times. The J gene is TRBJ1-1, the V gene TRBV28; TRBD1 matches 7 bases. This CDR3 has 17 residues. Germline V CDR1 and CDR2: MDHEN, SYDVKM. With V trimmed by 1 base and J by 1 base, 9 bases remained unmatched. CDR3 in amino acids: CASSLLPTGARNTEAFF. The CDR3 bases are TGTGCCAGCAGTTTATTACCTACAGGGGCACGGAACACTGAAGCTTTCTTT.

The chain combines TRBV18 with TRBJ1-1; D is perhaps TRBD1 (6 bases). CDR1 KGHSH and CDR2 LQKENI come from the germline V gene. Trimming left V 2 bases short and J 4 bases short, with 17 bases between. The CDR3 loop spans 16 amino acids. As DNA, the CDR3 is TGTGCCAGCTCACCAATCCAGGGGATTTTGAGCACTGAAGCTTTCTTT. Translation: CASSPIQGILSTEAFF.

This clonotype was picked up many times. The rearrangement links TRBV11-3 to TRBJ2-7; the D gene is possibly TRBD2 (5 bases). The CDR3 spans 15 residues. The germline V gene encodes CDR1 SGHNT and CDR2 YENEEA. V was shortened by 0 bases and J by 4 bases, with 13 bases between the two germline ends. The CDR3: CASSLDNVRGYEQYF. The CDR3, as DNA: TGTGCCAGCAGCTTAGACAACGTTCGGGGTTACGAGCAGTACTTC.

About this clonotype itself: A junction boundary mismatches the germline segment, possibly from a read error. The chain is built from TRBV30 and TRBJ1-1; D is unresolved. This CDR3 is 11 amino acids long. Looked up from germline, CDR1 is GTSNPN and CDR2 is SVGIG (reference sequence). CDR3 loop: CAWSVEESRIF. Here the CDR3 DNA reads TGTGCCTGGAGTGTAGAGGAATCCCGGATCTTT.

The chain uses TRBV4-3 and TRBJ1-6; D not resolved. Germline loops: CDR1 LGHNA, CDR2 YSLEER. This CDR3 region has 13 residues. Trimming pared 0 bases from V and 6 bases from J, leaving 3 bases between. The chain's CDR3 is CASSQDGNSPLHF. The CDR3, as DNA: TGCGCCAGCAGCCAAGACGGTAATTCACCCCTCCACTTT.